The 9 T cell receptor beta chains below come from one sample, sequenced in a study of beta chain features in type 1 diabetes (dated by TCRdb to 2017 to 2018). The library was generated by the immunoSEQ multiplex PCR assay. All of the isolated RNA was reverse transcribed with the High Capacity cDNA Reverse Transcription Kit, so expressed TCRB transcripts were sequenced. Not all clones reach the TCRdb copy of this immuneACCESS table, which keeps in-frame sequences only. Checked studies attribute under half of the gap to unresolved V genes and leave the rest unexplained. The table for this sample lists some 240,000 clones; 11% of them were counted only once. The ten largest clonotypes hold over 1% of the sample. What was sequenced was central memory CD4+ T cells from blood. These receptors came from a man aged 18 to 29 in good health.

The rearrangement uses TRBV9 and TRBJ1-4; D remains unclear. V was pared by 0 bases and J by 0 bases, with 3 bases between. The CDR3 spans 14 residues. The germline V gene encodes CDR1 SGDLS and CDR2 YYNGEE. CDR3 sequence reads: CASSVGATNEKLFF. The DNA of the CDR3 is TGTGCCAGCAGCGTAGGCGCAACTAATGAAAAACTGTTTTTT.

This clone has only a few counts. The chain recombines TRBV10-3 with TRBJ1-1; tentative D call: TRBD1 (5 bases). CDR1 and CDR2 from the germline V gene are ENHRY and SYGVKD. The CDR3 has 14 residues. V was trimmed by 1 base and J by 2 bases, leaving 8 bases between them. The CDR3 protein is CAISEYQGNTEAFF. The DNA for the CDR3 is TGTGCCATCAGTGAGTACCAGGGAAACACTGAAGCTTTCTTT.

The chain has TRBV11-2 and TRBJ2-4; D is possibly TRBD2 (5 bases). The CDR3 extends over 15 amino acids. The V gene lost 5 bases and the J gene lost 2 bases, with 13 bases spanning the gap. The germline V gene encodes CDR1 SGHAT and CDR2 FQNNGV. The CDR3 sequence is CASSGLRRSKNIQYF. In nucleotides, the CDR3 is TGTGCCAGCAGCGGACTGCGCAGATCCAAAAACATTCAGTACTTC.

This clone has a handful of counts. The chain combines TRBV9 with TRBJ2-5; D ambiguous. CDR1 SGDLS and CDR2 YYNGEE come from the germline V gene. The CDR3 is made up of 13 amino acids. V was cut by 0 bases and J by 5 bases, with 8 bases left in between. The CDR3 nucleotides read TGTGCCAGCAGCGTAGAAGGGCCGGAGACCCAGTACTTC. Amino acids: CASSVEGPETQYF.

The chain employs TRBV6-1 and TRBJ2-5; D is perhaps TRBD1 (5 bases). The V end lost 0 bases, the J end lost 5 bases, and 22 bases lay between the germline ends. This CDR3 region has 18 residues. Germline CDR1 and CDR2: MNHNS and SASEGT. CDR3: CASSEANRISRQLETQYF. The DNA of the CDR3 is TGTGCCAGCAGTGAAGCCAACCGAATCTCCCGACAGTTGGAGACCCAGTACTTC.

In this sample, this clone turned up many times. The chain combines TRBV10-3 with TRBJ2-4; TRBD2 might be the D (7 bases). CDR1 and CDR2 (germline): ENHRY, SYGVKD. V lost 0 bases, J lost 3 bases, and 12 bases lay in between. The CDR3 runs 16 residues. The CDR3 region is CAISESGGQGKNIQYF. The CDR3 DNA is TGTGCCATCAGTGAGTCGGGGGGGCAAGGCAAAAACATTCAGTACTTC.

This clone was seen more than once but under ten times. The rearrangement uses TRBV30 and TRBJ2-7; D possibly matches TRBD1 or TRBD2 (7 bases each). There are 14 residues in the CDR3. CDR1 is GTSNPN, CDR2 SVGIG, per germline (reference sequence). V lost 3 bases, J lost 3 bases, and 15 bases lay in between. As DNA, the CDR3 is TGTGCCTGGAGGGGGAGGGACAGCTACTACGAGCAGTACTTC. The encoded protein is CAWRGRDSYYEQYF.

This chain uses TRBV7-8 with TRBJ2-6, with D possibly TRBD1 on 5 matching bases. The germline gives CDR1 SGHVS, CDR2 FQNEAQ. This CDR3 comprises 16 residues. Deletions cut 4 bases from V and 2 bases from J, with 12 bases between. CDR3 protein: CASSSNRFPGANVLTF. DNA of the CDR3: TGTGCCAGCAGCTCGAACAGGTTCCCTGGGGCCAACGTCCTGACTTTC.

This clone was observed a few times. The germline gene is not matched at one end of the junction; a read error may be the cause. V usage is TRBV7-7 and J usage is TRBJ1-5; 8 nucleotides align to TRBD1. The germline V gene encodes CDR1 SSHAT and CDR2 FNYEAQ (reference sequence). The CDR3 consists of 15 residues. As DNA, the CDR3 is TGTGCTAGCAGCTTAAGAGACAGGGGAAATCAGCCCCAGCATTTT. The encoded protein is CASSLRDRGNQPQHF.